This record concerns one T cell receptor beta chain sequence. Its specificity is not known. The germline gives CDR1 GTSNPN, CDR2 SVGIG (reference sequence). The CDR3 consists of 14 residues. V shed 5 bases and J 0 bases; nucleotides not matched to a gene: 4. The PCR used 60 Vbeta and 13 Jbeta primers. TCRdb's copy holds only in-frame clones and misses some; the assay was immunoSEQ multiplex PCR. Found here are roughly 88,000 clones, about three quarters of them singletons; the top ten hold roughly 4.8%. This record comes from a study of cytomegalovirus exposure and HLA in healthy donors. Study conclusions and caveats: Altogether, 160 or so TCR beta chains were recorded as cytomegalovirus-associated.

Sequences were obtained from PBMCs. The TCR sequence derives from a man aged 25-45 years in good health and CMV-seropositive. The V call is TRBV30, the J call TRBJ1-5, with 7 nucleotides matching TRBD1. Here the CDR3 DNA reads TGTGCCTGGGGGGACAGCAATAGCAATCAGCCCCAGCATTTT. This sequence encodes CAWGDSNSNQPQHF.